These 25 T cell receptor beta chains were sequenced from one sample in a study of identical twins. TCRdb ran MiXCR on the 5' RACE reads and lists one entry per CDR3 protein. The table shows hundreds of thousands of distinct CDR3 sequences, with under 9% occurring only once. This sample also appeared in a second study, on yellow fever vaccine responses in identical twins.

Sample: PBMCs. These receptors originate from a woman between 18 and 29 years old in good health.

Many counts were recorded for this clonotype. The DNA for the CDR3 is TGTGCCAGCAGGGGGGATACCTACTATGGCTACACCTTC. Translated, it gives CASRGDTYYGYTF. The chain joins TRBV12-3 or TRBV12-4 to TRBJ1-2, with D tentatively TRBD1 (5 bases). Trimming pared 6 bases from V and 3 bases from J, leaving 11 bases between. The CDR3 totals 13 residues.

The chain is built from TRBV20-1 and TRBJ2-3; D remains ambiguous. The CDR3 covers 13 residues. Germline V CDR1 and CDR2: DFQATT, SNEGSKA (reference sequence). V was cut by 2 bases and J by 2 bases, with 8 bases left in between. For the CDR3, the DNA is TGCAGTGCTAGACTAGAAATCACAGATACGCAGTATTTT. Amino acids: CSARLEITDTQYF.

In its sample, this clonotype was seen many times. The chain joins TRBV27 to TRBJ2-3; 15 nucleotides match TRBD2. Germline V gene data show CDR1 as MNHEY and CDR2 as SMNVEV (reference sequence). V shed 5 bases, J shed 3 bases, and the junction held 9 bases outside the gene matches. The CDR3 covers 18 residues. As DNA, the CDR3 is TGTGCCAGCAGTCCCGGACTAGCGGGGGGGATGGGTACAGATACGCAGTATTTT. Its protein product is CASSPGLAGGMGTDTQYF.

In its sample, this clonotype was seen a few times. The gene calls are TRBV6-5 and TRBJ1-6; D remains ambiguous. Trimming left V 2 bases short and J 5 bases short, with 4 bases between. This CDR3 has 13 residues. Germline lookup yields CDR1 MNHEY and CDR2 SVGAGI. Here the CDR3 DNA reads TGTGCCAGCAGTTACACGAATAATTCACCCCTCCACTTT. It yields the protein CASSYTNNSPLHF.

This clonotype has ten or more counts. V usage is TRBV29-1 and J usage is TRBJ2-5; 11 bases line up with TRBD1. This CDR3 spans 15 amino acids. Trimming at V came to 8 bases and at J to 4 bases, leaving 12 bases not matched to a gene. In germline, CDR1 is SQVTM, CDR2 ANQGSEA. In DNA form, the CDR3 reads TGCAGCATTACAAGGGGGACAGGGGGAGGAGAGACCCAGTACTTC. It encodes CSITRGTGGGETQYF.

This clonotype was counted many times. The V and J genes are TRBV6-1 and TRBJ1-3; D not resolved. This CDR3 contains 16 residues. V was shortened by 0 bases and J by 1 base, with 10 bases between the two germline ends. Germline lookup yields CDR1 MNHNS and CDR2 SASEGT. The CDR3 loop reads CASSEAVGPSGNTIYF. CDR3 coding DNA: TGTGCCAGCAGTGAAGCAGTCGGACCATCTGGAAACACCATATATTTT.

This clonotype appeared many times. The rearrangement uses TRBV6-1 and TRBJ2-1, with TRBD1 identical over 7 bases. V shed 6 bases, J shed 0 bases, and the junction held 14 bases outside the gene matches. Germline V gives CDR1 MNHNS, CDR2 SASEGT. This CDR3 contains 18 residues. The CDR3 here is CASSTGQVGGSSYNEQFF. In nucleotides, the CDR3 is TGTGCCAGCAGCACCGGACAGGTTGGGGGCAGCTCCTACAATGAGCAGTTCTTC.

The CDR3 here is CASSFPGQGGQYF. For the CDR3, the DNA is TGTGCCAGCAGTTTCCCAGGACAGGGGGGACAGTATTTT. This rearrangement joins TRBV27 to TRBJ2-3; 10 nucleotides match TRBD1. Germline-derived CDR1 and CDR2 are MNHEY and SMNVEV (reference sequence). The CDR3 is 13 amino acids. V was pared by 3 bases and J by 12 bases, with 6 bases of the junction left unmatched.

This clonotype was seen ten or more times. The genes are TRBV12-3 or TRBV12-4 and TRBJ2-2; possibly TRBD1 or TRBD2 for D (5 bases each). This CDR3 has 12 amino acids. V shed 7 bases and J shed 8 bases, with 11 bases lying between them. This CDR3 is CASTMGVGELFF. The CDR3 DNA follows: TGTGCCAGCACCATGGGGGTTGGGGAGCTGTTTTTT.

The sample holds a few counts of this clonotype. The chain joins TRBV6-2 or TRBV6-3 to TRBJ2-7; perhaps TRBD2 as D (6 bases). Germline assignment: CDR1 MNHEY and CDR2 SVGEGT. CDR3 size: 13 residues. Deletions cut 7 bases from V and 9 bases from J, with 19 bases between. CDR3: CASTLTGTVGQYF. CDR3 nucleotides: TGTGCCAGCACCCTAACGGGGACTGTCGGGCAGTACTTC.

The V and J genes are TRBV5-1 and TRBJ2-3; D may match TRBD1 or TRBD2 (5 bases each). CDR3 size: 16 residues. Trimming pared 2 bases from V and 1 base from J, leaving 14 bases between. The germline gives CDR1 SGHRS, CDR2 YFSETQ. CDR3 in amino acids: CASSLVGEPGTDTQYF. The DNA of the CDR3 is TGCGCCAGCAGCTTAGTGGGGGAGCCGGGCACAGATACGCAGTATTTT.

This rearrangement joins TRBV2 to TRBJ2-7; tentative D call: TRBD2 (6 bases). The CDR3 runs to 15 residues. CDR1 SNHLY and CDR2 FYNNEI come from the germline V gene. The V end lost 1 base, the J end lost 5 bases, and 15 bases lay between the germline ends. The CDR3 DNA sequence: TGTGCCAGCAGTGAAGTAACTAGCACGGACAACGAGCAGTACTTC. This gives the protein CASSEVTSTDNEQYF.

The genes are TRBV20-1 and TRBJ2-2; TRBD2 matches at 7 bases. V was clipped by 0 bases and J by 7 bases; unmatched bases: 8. CDR3 length: 15 amino acids. The germline V gene has CDR1 DFQATT and CDR2 SNEGSKA (reference sequence). CDR3 DNA sequence: TGCAGTGCTAGAGATGGGGGGGTAGCGGTCGGGGAGCTGTTTTTT. It codes for CSARDGGVAVGELFF.

This clonotype was counted a few times. The chain has TRBV28 and TRBJ1-1; D is perhaps TRBD1 (6 bases). The CDR3 consists of 13 residues. V shed 7 bases and J shed 11 bases, with 20 bases lying between them. Germline values: CDR1 MDHEN, CDR2 SYDVKM. CDR3 sequence: CASTTEGQRGAFF. The DNA of the CDR3 is TGTGCCAGCACCACCGAGGGCCAGAGGGGGGCTTTCTTT.

The chain has TRBV6-5 and TRBJ1-4; D is unclear. With 0 bases removed from V and 8 bases from J, the gap between germline ends came to 10 bases. The CDR3 is 14 residues long. Germline V gene sequence: CDR1 MNHEY, CDR2 SVGAGI. The CDR3 DNA follows: TGTGCCAGCAGTTACTCGATCTACGGGGAAAAACTGTTTTTT. The encoded protein is CASSYSIYGEKLFF.

In its sample, this clonotype was seen many times. The J gene is TRBJ2-1, the V gene TRBV14; TRBD2 is a possible D gene (6 bases). The V and J ends lost 3 bases and 0 bases respectively, with 9 bases between them. The CDR3 runs to 15 residues. Germline V gene sequence: CDR1 SGHDN, CDR2 FVKESK. The CDR3 is CASSQRGDSYNEQFF. The DNA for the CDR3 is TGTGCCAGCAGCCAGCGGGGAGACTCCTACAATGAGCAGTTCTTC.

The CDR3 bases are TGTGCCAGCAGTTACCGGGGCAGGGGGCTTGATGGCTACACCTTC. Protein: CASSYRGRGLDGYTF. The chain joins TRBV6-5 to TRBJ1-2; 8 bases agree with TRBD1. V lost 2 bases, J lost 6 bases, and 8 bases stayed unmatched. Germline V CDR1 and CDR2: MNHEY, SVGAGI. CDR3 length equals 15 residues.

This clonotype was seen ten or more times. V gene TRBV24-1 combines with J gene TRBJ2-2, with TRBD1 matching over 9 bases. The V segment lost 0 bases and the J segment 7 bases; nucleotides outside the gene matches: 5. The length of the CDR3 is 16 residues. CDR1 is KGHDR, CDR2 SFDVKD, per germline. This CDR3 is CATSDLTGQGYGELFF. In nucleotides, the CDR3 is TGTGCCACCAGTGATTTGACGGGACAGGGCTACGGGGAGCTGTTTTTT.

This clonotype was seen more than once but under ten times. The chain recombines TRBV20-1 with TRBJ2-5, with TRBD2 matching over 7 bases. Germline CDR1 and CDR2: DFQATT and SNEGSKA (reference sequence). With V trimmed by 5 bases and J by 5 bases, 14 bases remained unmatched. The CDR3 has 15 residues. CDR3 region: CSAFYDPGLYETQYF. In DNA form, the CDR3 reads TGCAGTGCTTTTTACGATCCGGGACTATACGAGACCCAGTACTTC.

V and J are TRBV14 and TRBJ2-1; TRBD1 agrees at 9 bases. This CDR3 has 17 amino acids. V trimming: 3 bases; J trimming: 10 bases; junction bases outside the gene matches: 16. Looked up from germline, CDR1 is SGHDN and CDR2 is FVKESK. For the CDR3, the DNA is TGTGCCAGCAGCCAGCTACGAGGGACAGGGCAACTCCAGGAGCAGTTCTTC. Translated, it gives CASSQLRGTGQLQEQFF.

The sample holds many counts of this clonotype. V usage is TRBV29-1 and J usage is TRBJ2-1; D is uncertain. Germline assignment: CDR1 SQVTM and CDR2 ANQGSEA. The CDR3 is 13 residues long. Trimming took 5 bases from V and 5 from J, leaving 13 bases between them. The CDR3 coding sequence is TGCAGCGTTTTCCTTTGGCAGGACAATGAGCAGTTCTTC. Translating it yields CSVFLWQDNEQFF.

This clonotype was detected ten times or more. This chain links TRBV6-5 with TRBJ2-7; D is perhaps TRBD1 or TRBD2 (5 bases each). The CDR3 consists of 14 residues. CDR1 is MNHEY, CDR2 SVGAGI, per germline. V lost 0 bases to trimming and J lost 6 bases, with 12 bases between them. As DNA, the CDR3 is TGTGCCAGCAGTTACTCTTTAGTTGGGGGCGAGCAGTACTTC. Translated: CASSYSLVGGEQYF.

This clonotype was found many times. V usage is TRBV20-1 and J usage is TRBJ2-5; 12 bases match TRBD2. Germline V gene sequence: CDR1 DFQATT, CDR2 SNEGSKA (reference sequence). The CDR3 covers 15 residues. V shed 5 bases, J shed 5 bases, and the junction held 9 bases outside the gene matches. Here the CDR3 DNA reads TGCAGTGCTCGGCTGACTAGCGGGAGATGGGAGACCCAGTACTTC. Translation: CSARLTSGRWETQYF.

This clonotype was counted ten times or more. The chain recombines TRBV12-3 or TRBV12-4 with TRBJ2-1; TRBD2 aligns across 13 bases. Losses at the gene ends were 8 bases for V and 6 bases for J; bases not matched to a gene: 7. The CDR3 covers 15 residues. The DNA of the CDR3 is TGTGCCAGCGGACAGGGACTAGCGGGGTCCAATGAGCAGTTCTTC. Translated, it gives CASGQGLAGSNEQFF.

This clonotype showed up just a few times. This rearrangement joins TRBV28 to TRBJ2-7, with 10 bases lining up with TRBD1. Trimming cost V 2 bases and J 3 bases; bases outside gene matches: 13. Germline loops: CDR1 MDHEN, CDR2 SYDVKM. The CDR3 length is 18 residues. The DNA for the CDR3 is TGTGCCAGCAGTTTAGGGGGACAGGGGAGGTTTCTTAGCTACGAGCAGTACTTC. Encoded protein: CASSLGGQGRFLSYEQYF.